The T cell receptor (beta chain) described here comes from a study of T cells in Graves' hyperthyroidism and ophthalmopathy. Overall study: At initial diagnosis, before any treatment had begun, peripheral blood was obtained. Points from the study as a whole: Blood samples included most of the expanded thyroid clonotypes exceeding 0.001. Stable hyperthyroidism was separated from ophthalmopathy by a model based on 13 V-J features.

V dropped 5 bases and J dropped 8 bases, with 15 bases sitting between them. Germline-derived CDR1 and CDR2 are SEHNR and FQNEAQ (reference sequence). This CDR3 contains 13 residues. This clonotype was found many times. As yet, its antigen is unknown. The TCR beta CDR3 regions underwent amplification using RNA transcripts as the source. Primed by the HTBI set, a first-round RT-PCR was run on the TCR CDR3. MiXCR, run by TCRdb on the multiplex PCR reads, gives a single entry per CDR3 protein. Among approximately 400,000 distinct CDR3 sequences listed, 18% were seen once. This clonotype was sampled from a man between 18 and 35 years old with Graves' ophthalmopathy. The chain couples TRBV7-9 to TRBJ1-2, with unresolved D. Sequences were obtained from blood. The CDR3 here is CASSPPGSRGYTF. As DNA, the CDR3 is TGTGCCAGCAGCCCCCCCGGATCTCGCGGCTACACCTTC.